Below, 3 T cell receptor beta chains from the same sample are listed, as sequenced in a study of regulatory T cells in long-lasting Graves disease. The TCR beta library used iRepertoire HTBI primers with Arm-PCR amplification of CDR3. TCRdb reprocessed the multiplex PCR reads with MiXCR, giving one entry per CDR3 protein. The table records a few hundred thousand distinct CDR3 sequences, around 23% of them present only once. Regarding time point: persistent/refractory GD, antithyroid drugs over 5 years with positive TRAb. Generation of the TCR library employed RNA extracted from PBMCs. The sequences come from peripheral blood mononuclear cells (PBMCs), collected when the disease was refractory, from a patient treated with antithyroid drugs. All receptors derive from a female donor with Graves disease.

V is TRBV27 and J is TRBJ1-5; D call uncertain. The J call is in doubt because the DNA end fits TRBJ2-3 better. Germline loops: CDR1 MNHEY, CDR2 SMNVEV (reference sequence). The CDR3 sequence is 15 residues long. The CDR3 nucleotides read TGTGCCAGCAGTTTATCCACACAGAGCAATCAGCCCCAGTATTTT. Protein sequence: CASSLSTQSNQPQYF.

This chain joins TRBV9 and TRBJ1-2; 7 bases line up with TRBD1. Germline loops: CDR1 SGDLS, CDR2 YYNGEE. J lost 2 bases, V lost 0 bases, and 4 bases had no gene match. There are 15 residues in the CDR3. The CDR3 is CASSVEGTANYGYTF. For the CDR3, the DNA is TGTGCCAGCAGCGTAGAAGGGACAGCGAACTATGGCTACACCTTC.

Only a few counts were recorded for this clonotype. The chain has TRBV4-1 and TRBJ2-5, with D possibly TRBD2 on 6 matching bases. CDR3 length: 15 residues. Germline values: CDR1 MGHRA, CDR2 YSYEKL. The V end lost 1 base, the J end lost 0 bases, and 9 bases lay between the germline ends. In nucleotides, the CDR3 is TGCGCCAGCAGCCAAGGGCTAGCGCACCAAGAGACCCAGTACTTC. Amino acids: CASSQGLAHQETQYF.